The 21 T cell receptor beta chains listed next were all sequenced from one sample in a study of cytomegalovirus exposure and HLA in healthy donors. Primers for the PCR totalled 60 Vbeta and 13 Jbeta. TCRdb's copy holds only in-frame clones and misses some; the assay was immunoSEQ multiplex PCR. The table shows 85,000 to 110,000 clones, with 65% to 80% occurring only once. Sequencing input: PBMCs. The receptors stem from a woman aged 18-29 years in good health and CMV-seropositive.

V is TRBV25-1 and J is TRBJ1-4; D gene unclear. Per the germline V gene, CDR1 is MGHDK and CDR2 is SYGVNS. The CDR3 contains 17 residues. Trimming shortened V by 3 bases and J by 8 bases, and 22 bases separated the two germline ends. The DNA of the CDR3 is TGTGCCAGCAGTGACAATGCCGTAGATGTTGGTCGCGAAAAACTGTTTTTT. Encoded protein: CASSDNAVDVGREKLFF.

V is TRBV6-5 and J is TRBJ1-4; no definite D call. Germline CDR1 MNHEY, CDR2 SVGAGI. The ends were cut back, 0 bases at V and 3 bases at J, with 11 bases in the middle. CDR3 size: 16 residues. The CDR3 protein is CASSYSPPGSNEKLFF. As DNA, the CDR3 is TGTGCCAGCAGTTACTCGCCCCCGGGGTCTAATGAAAAACTGTTTTTT.

The chain couples TRBV29-1 to TRBJ1-2, with D hard to call. Germline values: CDR1 SQVTM, CDR2 ANQGSEA. The CDR3 sequence is 13 residues long. The V end lost 4 bases, the J end lost 3 bases, and 12 bases lay between the germline ends. CDR3 in amino acids: CSVGVTQDYGYTF. CDR3 DNA sequence: TGCAGCGTTGGGGTTACCCAGGACTATGGCTACACCTTC. Complete variable domain (other parts from reference TRBV29-1 and TRBJ1-2): SAVISQKPSRDICQRGTSLTIQCQVDSQVTMMFWYRQQPGQSLTLIATANQGSEATYESGFVIDKFPISRPNLTFSTLTVSNMSPEDSSIYLCSVGVTQDYGYTFGSGTRLTVV.

The rearrangement joins TRBV7-9 to TRBJ1-4; possibly TRBD1 for D (5 bases). Germline CDR1 is SEHNR and CDR2 is FQNEAQ (reference sequence). Between the trimmed V and J ends, which lost 5 bases and 8 bases, there was a span of 21 bases. The CDR3 is made up of 16 amino acids. The CDR3, as DNA: TGTGCCAGCAGCAAAGTAGCCCAGGGCCCCCGGGAAAAACTGTTTTTT. Residues: CASSKVAQGPREKLFF.

The chain is built from TRBV27 and TRBJ1-1; weak D call: TRBD1 (6 bases). This CDR3 region has 15 residues. Germline values: CDR1 MNHEY, CDR2 SMNVEV (reference sequence). V shed 2 bases and J shed 8 bases, with 18 bases lying between them. CDR3 amino acids: CASSLRGGTPAEAFF. The CDR3 DNA reads as TGTGCCAGCAGTTTAAGGGGGGGGACTCCCGCAGAAGCTTTCTTT.

This chain uses TRBV6-5 with TRBJ1-3; no reliable D call. Trimming shortened V by 2 bases and J by 0 bases, and 5 bases separated the two germline ends. The CDR3 runs to 14 residues. Per the germline V gene, CDR1 is MNHEY and CDR2 is SVGAGI. CDR3 in DNA: TGTGCCAGCAGTTACGGAGTCTCTGGAAACACCATATATTTT. Protein product: CASSYGVSGNTIYF.

The J gene is TRBJ2-7, the V gene TRBV4-1; perhaps TRBD2 as D (5 bases). Germline loops: CDR1 MGHRA, CDR2 YSYEKL. V was pared by 3 bases and J by 2 bases, with 14 bases between. This CDR3 has 15 residues. Written as DNA, the CDR3 is TGCGCCAGCAGCCAGGATCTCAACGGGGCCTACGAGCAGTACTTC. This encodes CASSQDLNGAYEQYF.

This chain uses TRBV6-1 with TRBJ1-3; D unresolved. CDR3 length: 13 residues. V shed 4 bases and J shed 0 bases, with 4 bases lying between them. CDR1 is MNHNS, CDR2 SASEGT, per germline. The CDR3 region is CASSAVSGNTIYF. CDR3 nucleotides: TGTGCCAGCAGTGCTGTCTCTGGAAACACCATATATTTT.

The V call is TRBV7-6, the J call TRBJ1-2; 9 positions agree with TRBD1. V shed 4 bases and J 5 bases; nucleotides not matched to a gene: 14. The CDR3 has 17 residues. Germline CDR1 reads SGHVS; CDR2 reads FNYEAQ. The CDR3 sequence: CASSSKTQGASLYGYTF. In DNA, the CDR3 is TGTGCCAGCAGCTCGAAAACACAGGGGGCGTCCTTGTATGGCTACACCTTC.

The genes are TRBV28 and TRBJ2-7; 7 bases are shared with TRBD2. The CDR3 has 14 amino acids. Germline V gene lookup returns CDR1 MDHEN and CDR2 SYDVKM. Trimming at V came to 6 bases and at J to 2 bases, leaving 7 bases not matched to a gene. The chain's CDR3 is CASSMTSSTYEQYF. DNA for the CDR3: TGTGCCAGCAGCATGACTAGCTCCACCTACGAGCAGTACTTC.

The chain joins TRBV27 to TRBJ2-7, with TRBD2 identical over 13 bases. The CDR3 is 17 residues long. Germline CDR1 MNHEY, CDR2 SMNVEV (reference sequence). J gave up 2 bases and V 8 bases, and 12 bases lay outside the gene matches. The CDR3 sequence: CASAFGTSGNRPYEQYF. Written as DNA, the CDR3 is TGTGCCAGCGCATTTGGGACTAGCGGGAATCGACCCTACGAGCAGTACTTC.

V and J are TRBV15 and TRBJ2-7; no clear D. Germline V lookup: CDR1 LNHNV, CDR2 YYDKDF (reference sequence). Trimming took off 0 bases at V and 2 bases at J, with 17 bases between the two ends. The CDR3 runs to 17 residues. In DNA form, the CDR3 reads TGTGCCACCAGCAGAGATGAGGATCAGCCGTTTGCCTACGAGCAGTACTTC. It encodes CATSRDEDQPFAYEQYF.

This clone was picked up one time. V is TRBV4-1 and J is TRBJ1-6; D not resolved. The CDR3 has 16 amino acids. The V gene's germline CDR1 is MGHRA and CDR2 YSYEKL. V was cut by 6 bases and J by 10 bases, with 22 bases left in between. For the CDR3, the DNA is TGCGCCAGCAGTCCAGACCAGACCGGGATGTGGTCACCCCTCCACTTT. This codes for CASSPDQTGMWSPLHF.

The CDR3 bases are TGTGCCAGCAGTTTAGCGGACTCCTACAATGAGCAGTTCTTC. Encoded protein: CASSLADSYNEQFF. The chain recombines TRBV28 with TRBJ2-1; D is unclear. This CDR3 has 14 amino acids. CDR1 MDHEN and CDR2 SYDVKM come from the germline V gene. V gave up 2 bases and J gave up 0 bases, with 5 bases separating them.

V usage is TRBV18 and J usage is TRBJ2-5; 7 positions agree with TRBD2. J gave up 2 bases and V 5 bases, and 8 bases lay outside the gene matches. The CDR3 totals 15 residues. CDR1 is KGHSH, CDR2 LQKENI, per germline. The chain's CDR3 is CASSGATSEQETQYF. CDR3 DNA: TGTGCCAGCTCAGGGGCAACTAGCGAACAAGAGACCCAGTACTTC. The whole variable domain, remainder taken from reference TRBV18 and TRBJ2-5, is NAGVMQNPRHLVRRRGQEARLRCSPMKGHSHVYWYRQLPEEGLKFMVYLQKENIIDESGMPKERFSAEFPKEGPSILRIQQVVRGDSAAYFCASSGATSEQETQYFGPGTRLLVL.

The genes are TRBV7-6 and TRBJ2-2; TRBD2 matches 11 bases. CDR1 is SGHVS, CDR2 FNYEAQ, per germline. V gave up 5 bases and J gave up 3 bases; unmatched junction bases: 14. The CDR3 extends over 19 amino acids. The CDR3 loop reads CASSPTGASGGRDTGELFF. In DNA form, the CDR3 reads TGTGCCAGCAGCCCCACTGGGGCTAGCGGGGGGAGAGACACCGGGGAGCTGTTTTTT.

This clone turned up a few times. The chain is built from TRBV7-9 and TRBJ1-5; maybe TRBD1 (6 bases). The CDR3 is made up of 17 amino acids. V was pared by 3 bases and J by 1 base, with 16 bases between. The V gene's germline CDR1 is SEHNR and CDR2 FQNEAQ (reference sequence). The CDR3 DNA reads as TGTGCCAGCAGCTTGGGCAGGGGAGTAAAGAGCAATCAGCCCCAGCATTTT. Its translation is CASSLGRGVKSNQPQHF.

The rearrangement links TRBV7-2 to TRBJ2-3; perhaps TRBD2 as D (6 bases). The CDR3 runs to 14 residues. The germline CDR1 and CDR2 sequences are SGHTA and FQGNSA. V shed 5 bases and J shed 3 bases, with 12 bases lying between them. CDR3 region: CASSPQAGTDTQYF. The CDR3 DNA reads as TGTGCCAGCAGCCCCCAGGCGGGAACAGATACGCAGTATTTT.

This clone was picked up one time. The sample has other DNA sequences that encode this CDR3 too. The J gene is TRBJ2-3, the V gene TRBV5-1; 7 nucleotides agree with TRBD1. Trimming cost V 4 bases and J 3 bases; bases outside gene matches: 8. CDR3 length: 15 amino acids. Germline values: CDR1 SGHRS, CDR2 YFSETQ. CDR3 bases: TGCGCCAGCAGCCCCGGGGCAGGGGGAACAGATACGCAGTATTTT. Its translation: CASSPGAGGTDTQYF.

In this sample, this clone turned up once. The chain carries TRBV27 and TRBJ1-2; maybe TRBD1 (6 bases). CDR3 length: 18 residues. In germline, CDR1 is MNHEY, CDR2 SMNVEV (reference sequence). Trimming left V 0 bases short and J 8 bases short, with 25 bases between. This CDR3 reads CASSLSAAGGAEIWGYTF. In DNA, the CDR3 is TGTGCCAGCAGTTTATCGGCGGCGGGGGGCGCGGAGATCTGGGGCTACACCTTC.

V and J are TRBV11-3 and TRBJ2-7; possible D gene TRBD2, 6 bases. CDR1 and CDR2 (germline): SGHNT, YENEEA. This CDR3 is 14 amino acids long. V gave up 1 base and J gave up 6 bases, with 13 bases separating them. The CDR3: CASSLGGDQREQYF. As DNA, the CDR3 is TGTGCCAGCAGCTTAGGGGGGGACCAACGCGAGCAGTACTTC.